A selection of T cell receptor beta chains follows, all from one sample in a study of cytomegalovirus exposure and HLA in healthy donors. Sequencing was performed with immunoSEQ multiplex PCR; in TCRdb, only in-frame clones are kept and a portion is missing. The sample includes 100,000 to 150,000 clones, 70% to 85% of them seen just once. Sequenced: PBMCs. The origin of the receptors is a man aged 50 to 59 in good health and CMV-seronegative. The CDR3 runs from the conserved cysteine through the conserved F or W. D genes are given only for firm matches. Clone size appears in some rows only: once, few, many, or a class for an expanded clone.

CDR3 DNA | CDR3 protein | D gene | CDR3 length | J gene | clone size | V gene
TGCGCCAGCAGCCCCTCCACGGGGGGGGGCTACGAGCAGTACTTC | CASSPSTGGGYEQYF | TRBD2 | 15 | TRBJ2-7 | NA | TRBV5-1
TGTGCCAGCAGCTCGTCTTACAATGACAACGAGCAGTTCTTC | CASSSSYNDNEQFF | NA | 14 | TRBJ2-1 | NA | TRBV11-1
TGTGCCAGCAGTACACTGTGGTACAGGGGTTCTGGAAACACCATATATTTT | CASSTLWYRGSGNTIYF | TRBD1 | 17 | TRBJ1-3 | NA | TRBV11-2
TGTGCCAGCAGCGCGACAGGGGTCGGCTACACCTTC | CASSATGVGYTF | TRBD1 | 12 | TRBJ1-2 | NA | TRBV9
TGTGCCTGGACTAAGTCCGGGGGACACTATGGCTACACCTTC | CAWTKSGGHYGYTF | NA | 14 | TRBJ1-2 | NA | TRBV30
TGTGCCAGTAGTTACCAGTGGACAGGGCCCCTAAGGATCTATGGCTACACCTTC | CASSYQWTGPLRIYGYTF | TRBD1 | 18 | TRBJ1-2 | NA | TRBV19
TGTGCCAGCAGCCCTTGGGGGGGGCCCACAGATACGCAGTATTTT | CASSPWGGPTDTQYF | NA | 15 | TRBJ2-3 | NA | TRBV7-3
TGTGCCACCTCCGGACGGGGAGCTAACTATGGCTACACCTTC | CATSGRGANYGYTF | NA | 14 | TRBJ1-2 | NA | TRBV19
TGTGCCAGCAGTGACCTACGGGGGTCCTACGAGCAGTACTTC | CASSDLRGSYEQYF | NA | 14 | TRBJ2-7 | NA | TRBV2
TGCGCCAGCAGTTTCGGACTAGCGGGTCTAAATGAGCAGTTCTTC | CASSFGLAGLNEQFF | TRBD2 | 15 | TRBJ2-1 | NA | TRBV5-1
TGTGCCAGCAGTTACGTGGGCCGGAATAACAATGAGCAGTTCTTC | CASSYVGRNNNEQFF | NA | 15 | TRBJ2-1 | NA | TRBV6-6
TGTGCCAGCAGCGGGGACAGTAGGGACTATGGCTACACCTTC | CASSGDSRDYGYTF | TRBD1 | 14 | TRBJ1-2 | NA | TRBV9
TGTGCCAGCAGCCCCGAGGCAGAGGTTTTCTATGGCTACACCTTC | CASSPEAEVFYGYTF | NA | 15 | TRBJ1-2 | NA | TRBV25-1
TGTGCCAGCAGCCACCAGACAGGGGTGTACGAGCAGTACTTC | CASSHQTGVYEQYF | TRBD1 | 14 | TRBJ2-7 | once | TRBV4-2
TGTGCCAGCAGCTTGGAGACAGGGTATCAGCCCCAGCATTTT | CASSLETGYQPQHF | TRBD1 | 14 | TRBJ1-5 | once | TRBV7-2
TGTGCCAGCTCACCCGACAGTATTCTCTACGAGCAGTACTTC | CASSPDSILYEQYF | NA | 14 | TRBJ2-7 | NA | TRBV18
TGTGCCAGCAGCCTTTCCGGGACAGGGGTATTGTACGAGCAGTACTTC | CASSLSGTGVLYEQYF | TRBD1 | 16 | TRBJ2-7 | NA | TRBV7-2
TGTGCCAGCAGGACGATCAGGGGAAAGAACACTGAAGCTTTCTTT | CASRTIRGKNTEAFF | NA | 15 | TRBJ1-1 | NA | TRBV2